This T cell receptor (beta chain) emerged from a study of T cells in localized non-small cell lung cancer. Profiled with immunoSEQ multiplex PCR; TCRdb holds only in-frame clones, not every one. The sample gives about 46,000 clones, about 86% of which show up once; roughly a sixth is in the top ten. The receptor was derived from a man aged 35 to 69 with stage III lung adenocarcinoma. The input for sequencing was peripheral blood mononuclear cells, taken before any cancer treatment.

CDR3 sequence: CASSSRTGPGEQFF. DNA of the CDR3: TGTGCCAGCAGTTCCCGGACAGGGCCGGGAGAGCAGTTCTTC. The chain couples TRBV27 to TRBJ2-1; 8 bases align to TRBD1. This CDR3 has 14 residues. Per germline, CDR1 MNHEY and CDR2 SMNVEV (reference sequence). V lost 4 bases to trimming and J lost 10 bases; unmatched junction nucleotides: 9.